The TCR beta chain described here comes from a study of blood T cell repertoires in COVID-19. V was clipped by 2 bases and J by 3 bases, with 7 bases between them. This CDR3 is 13 amino acids long. The germline V gene has CDR1 SGHVS and CDR2 FQNEAQ. Produced via immunoSEQ multiplex PCR; TCRdb's table is partial and in-frame only. The sample yields around 170,000 clones, 75% to 90% seen once. The TCR originated in a woman between 55 and 75 years old with acute or convalescent COVID-19. The rearrangement joins TRBV7-8 to TRBJ2-5; D is possibly TRBD1 (5 bases). The sample was peripheral blood. This chain's CDR3 is CASSLSGKETQYF. As DNA, the CDR3 is TGTGCCAGCAGCTTATCAGGGAAAGAGACCCAGTACTTC.